This T cell receptor (beta chain) was recorded in a study of blood T cell repertoires in COVID-19. Study background: T cells, B-cell-depleted T cells, or PBMCs supplied cDNA or gDNA.

This CDR3 has 17 residues. V gave up 0 bases and J gave up 5 bases; unmatched junction bases: 10. From germline, CDR1 is KGHDR and CDR2 SFDVKD. Participants were aged about 18 to 90 years, lived in about 26 US areas, and enrolled virtually. In the source study's methods: Amplifying reference gene primers gave estimates of nucleated cell counts. Profiled with immunoSEQ multiplex PCR; TCRdb holds only in-frame clones, not every one. V, J and clone size are taken as reported in that table, and D and trimming were inferred from the DNA itself. The repertoire includes 200,000 to 250,000 clones, about nine tenths of them detected once, and around a tenth sits in the top ten.

The receptor comes from a man in his late teens or twenties with acute COVID-19. The sequencing input was PBMCs or T cells enriched from blood (not recorded which). The chain is built from TRBV24-1 and TRBJ2-5, with 8 bases matching TRBD2. CDR3 sequence: CATSDLPPGGYEETQYF. In DNA, the CDR3 is TGTGCCACCAGTGATTTGCCCCCGGGAGGGTACGAGGAGACCCAGTACTTC.